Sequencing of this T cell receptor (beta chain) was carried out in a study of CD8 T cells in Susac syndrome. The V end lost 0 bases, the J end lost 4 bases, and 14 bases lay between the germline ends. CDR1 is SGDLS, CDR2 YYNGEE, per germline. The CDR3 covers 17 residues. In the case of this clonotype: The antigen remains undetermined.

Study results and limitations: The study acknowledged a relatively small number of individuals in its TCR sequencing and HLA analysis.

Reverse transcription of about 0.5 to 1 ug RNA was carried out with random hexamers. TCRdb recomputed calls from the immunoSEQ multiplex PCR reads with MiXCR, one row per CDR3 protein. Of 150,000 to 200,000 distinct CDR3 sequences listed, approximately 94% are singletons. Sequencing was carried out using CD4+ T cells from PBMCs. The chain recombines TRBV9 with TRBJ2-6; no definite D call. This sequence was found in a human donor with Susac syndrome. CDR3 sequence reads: CASSVGDTITGANVLTF. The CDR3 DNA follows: TGTGCCAGCAGCGTAGGAGACACGATTACAGGGGCCAACGTCCTGACTTTC.